Here is one T cell receptor (beta chain) with its context. Its antigen is unknown. The table came from immunoSEQ multiplex PCR; TCRdb's copy has only in-frame clones and leaves some out. The sample includes about 21,000 clones, over 70% seen only once; the top ten take about 16%. The data were obtained in a study of CD4 T cells in relation to SARS-CoV-2 and coronaviruses. At the level of the study: TCR beta CDR3s were sequenced after approximately ten-day antigen culture of PBMCs.

Unexposed donor CD4+ T cells date from about 2011-2018, before the COVID-19 pandemic. CD4+ T cells were isolated from the cells after around eleven days of culture. V dropped 2 bases and J dropped 3; count of bases not matched to a gene: 6. This CDR3 comprises 16 residues. Germline CDR1 and CDR2: WNHNN and SYGVQD (reference sequence). The TCR was taken from a human donor in good health. Material: CD4+ T cells from PBMCs, cultured in vitro. The J gene is TRBJ2-7, the V gene TRBV10-1, with TRBD2 matching 11 bases. The CDR3, as DNA: TGCGCCAGCAGTGAGACTAGCGGGAGTACTAACTACGAGCAGTACTTC. Its translation: CASSETSGSTNYEQYF.